Below, 8 T cell receptor beta chains from the same sample are listed, as sequenced in a study of cytomegalovirus exposure and HLA in healthy donors. The PCR was carried out with 60 Vbeta primers and 13 Jbeta primers. TCRdb's table, derived via immunoSEQ multiplex PCR, lists solely in-frame clones and lacks some. The data show about 210,000 clones, around four fifths seen once. Sequencing was done on a sample of PBMCs. The receptors here all came from a man between 35 and 55 years old in good health and CMV-seropositive.

The chain carries TRBV19 and TRBJ1-2, with a possible D match to TRBD1 (5 bases). Trimming removed 10 bases from V and 7 bases from J, with 19 bases in between. CDR3 length equals 13 residues. The germline gives CDR1 LNHDA, CDR2 SQIVND (reference sequence). The CDR3 region is CATLLEGGVGYTF. CDR3 in DNA: TGTGCCACCCTCCTGGAGGGAGGGGTTGGCTACACCTTC. Looking up the rest from reference TRBV19 and TRBJ1-2 gives the full variable domain: DGGITQSPKYLFRKEGQNVTLSCEQNLNHDAMYWYRQDPGQGLRLIYYSQIVNDFQKGDIAEGYSVSREKKESFPLTVTSAQKNPTAFYLCATLLEGGVGYTFGSGTRLTVV.

The CDR3 region is CASSPGFTDEQFF. CDR3 nucleotide sequence: TGTGCCAGCTCCCCGGGGTTTACGGATGAGCAGTTCTTC. The V call is TRBV18, the J call TRBJ2-1; D may be TRBD2 (5 bases). CDR1 is KGHSH and CDR2 is LQKENI in the germline V gene. V lost 6 bases and J lost 8, with 14 bases in between. The CDR3 is 13 residues long. Variable domain in full (rest from reference TRBV18 and TRBJ2-1): NAGVMQNPRHLVRRRGQEARLRCSPMKGHSHVYWYRQLPEEGLKFMVYLQKENIIDESGMPKERFSAEFPKEGPSILRIQQVVRGDSAAYFCASSPGFTDEQFFGPGTRLTVL.

The chain carries TRBV25-1 and TRBJ2-2, with 9 bases identical to TRBD1. CDR1 MGHDK and CDR2 SYGVNS come from the germline V gene. J was trimmed by 7 bases and V by 2 bases; bases with no gene match: 8. The CDR3 runs 16 residues. CDR3 nucleotide sequence: TGTGCCAGCAGTGAACTAGGACAGGGGAGGGACGGGGAGCTGTTTTTT. Translated, it gives CASSELGQGRDGELFF.

V gene TRBV5-4 combines with J gene TRBJ2-1; D might be TRBD1 (7 bases). Trimming left V 0 bases short and J 4 bases short, with 14 bases between. The germline V gene has CDR1 SGHNT and CDR2 YYREEE (reference sequence). The CDR3 is 16 amino acids. CDR3 in amino acids: CASSLVGQGGYNEQFF. Written as DNA, the CDR3 is TGTGCCAGCAGCTTGGTCGGGCAGGGGGGATACAATGAGCAGTTCTTC.

The CDR3 sequence is CASNMRDTQYF. The DNA of the CDR3 is TGTGCCAGCAATATGAGAGATACGCAGTATTTT. The chain joins TRBV2 to TRBJ2-3; the D is unclear. Trimming took off 7 bases at V and 5 bases at J, with 7 bases between the two ends. The length of the CDR3 is 11 residues. Germline CDR1 reads SNHLY; CDR2 reads FYNNEI.

The chain joins TRBV15 to TRBJ2-2; possible D gene TRBD1, 6 bases. CDR1 and CDR2 (germline): LNHNV, YYDKDF (reference sequence). V dropped 5 bases and J dropped 8 bases, with 18 bases sitting between them. The CDR3 covers 15 residues. The DNA of the CDR3 is TGTGCCACCAGCGTGGGGGCAGGGCAGATAGGGGAGCTGTTTTTT. Protein sequence: CATSVGAGQIGELFF.

V and J are TRBV9 and TRBJ2-3; D may be TRBD2 (5 bases). The CDR3 contains 15 residues. Trimming cost V 0 bases and J 5 bases, with 13 bases left between them. CDR1 SGDLS and CDR2 YYNGEE come from the germline V gene. CDR3 nucleotide sequence: TGTGCCAGCAGCGTAGAGGCCGAGCGGAAAGATACGCAGTATTTT. Amino acid sequence: CASSVEAERKDTQYF.

The V and J genes are TRBV11-3 and TRBJ2-7, with 8 bases matching TRBD2. V dropped 2 bases and J dropped 2; count of bases not matched to a gene: 2. The germline gives CDR1 SGHNT, CDR2 YENEEA. The CDR3 length is 14 residues. The CDR3 reads CASSLSGSTYEQYF. The CDR3 DNA is TGTGCCAGCAGCTTAAGCGGGAGCACCTACGAGCAGTACTTC.